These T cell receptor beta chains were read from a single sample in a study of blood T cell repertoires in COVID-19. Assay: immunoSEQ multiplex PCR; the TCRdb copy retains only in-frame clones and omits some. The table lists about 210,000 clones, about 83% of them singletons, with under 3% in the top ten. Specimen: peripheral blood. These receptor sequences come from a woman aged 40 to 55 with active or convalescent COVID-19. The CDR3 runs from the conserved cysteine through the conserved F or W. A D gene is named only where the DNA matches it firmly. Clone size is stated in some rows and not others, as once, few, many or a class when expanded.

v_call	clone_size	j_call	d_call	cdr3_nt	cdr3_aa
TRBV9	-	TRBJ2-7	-	TGTGCCAGCAGTCGACGGGACTACGAGCAGTACTTC	CASSRRDYEQYF
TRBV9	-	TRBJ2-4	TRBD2	TGTGCCAGCAGCCCCGGTGGTGCGGGGGGGGACATTCAGTACTTC	CASSPGGAGGDIQYF
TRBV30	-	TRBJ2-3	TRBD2	TGTGCCTGGAGTGTTCGGACTAGCGGGAGGAGCACAGATACGCAGTATTTT	CAWSVRTSGRSTDTQYF
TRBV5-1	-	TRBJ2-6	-	TGCGCCAGCAGCCCCGGGACTGATGGGGCCAACGTCCTGACTTTC	CASSPGTDGANVLTF
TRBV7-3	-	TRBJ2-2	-	TGTGCCAGCAGCTTCGTTAGGGAGTCCGGGGAGCTGTTTTTT	CASSFVRESGELFF
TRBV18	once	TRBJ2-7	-	TGTGCCAGCTCACCTTTAGCCGAATACGAGCAGTACTTC	CASSPLAEYEQYF
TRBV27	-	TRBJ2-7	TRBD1	TGTGCCAGCAGTCAAAACCGGGACAGCGCCTACGAGCAGTACTTC	CASSQNRDSAYEQYF
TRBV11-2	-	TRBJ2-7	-	TGTGCCAAGACGGCGAACAGATACGAGCAGTACTTC	CAKTANRYEQYF
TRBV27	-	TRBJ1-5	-	TGTGCCAGCAGTTTATCCCAGGACAGCCGCAATCAGCCCCAGCATTTT	CASSLSQDSRNQPQHF
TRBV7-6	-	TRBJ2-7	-	TGTGCCAGCAGCTCCCAGGGAGGTTCGGTCTACGAGCAGTACTTC	CASSSQGGSVYEQYF
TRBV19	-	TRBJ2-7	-	TGTGCCAGTAGTATGATGGGCAGTTTCTCCTACGAGCAGTACTTC	CASSMMGSFSYEQYF
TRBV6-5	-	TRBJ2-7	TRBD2	TGTGCCAGCAGCGGGACTAGCGGGACTTACGAGCAGTACTTC	CASSGTSGTYEQYF
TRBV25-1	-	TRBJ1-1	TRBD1	TGTGCCAGCAGCGTGACAGGGGGGACGACTGAAGCTTTCTTT	CASSVTGGTTEAFF
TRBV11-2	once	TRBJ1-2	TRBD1	TGTGCCAGCAGCTTGGGACAGTTAAATGGCTACACCTTC	CASSLGQLNGYTF
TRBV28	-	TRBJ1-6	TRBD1	TGTGCCAGCAGTTTGGCTGGGACAGGGAGCGATTCACCCCTCCACTTT	CASSLAGTGSDSPLHF
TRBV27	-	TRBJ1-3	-	TGTGCCAGCAGTTTCCGGGCGGGCTCTGGAAACACCATATATTTT	CASSFRAGSGNTIYF
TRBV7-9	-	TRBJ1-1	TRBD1	TGTGCCAGCAGCTTGGGGACAGGGGGAGGCGCTTTCTTT	CASSLGTGGGAFF
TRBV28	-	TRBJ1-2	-	TGTGCCAGCCATATCGGAGGACCGGGCTACACCTTC	CASHIGGPGYTF
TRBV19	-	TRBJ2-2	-	TGTGCCAGTACCACTAGAGCGAACACCGGGGAGCTGTTTTTT	CASTTRANTGELFF
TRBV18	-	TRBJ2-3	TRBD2	TGTGCCAGCTCACCAGGGACTACCTACACAGATACGCAGTATTTT	CASSPGTTYTDTQYF
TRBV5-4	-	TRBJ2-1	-	TGTGCCAGCAGCTTTAGACTAGGGAGCAGCGATGAGCAGTTCTTC	CASSFRLGSSDEQFF
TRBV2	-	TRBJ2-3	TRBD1	TGTGCCAGCAGATACACCGGGACAGTGAGCACAGATACGCAGTATTTT	CASRYTGTVSTDTQYF
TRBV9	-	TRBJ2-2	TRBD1	TGTGCCAGCAGACCCGGGACAGGGAACACCGGGGAGCTGTTTTTT	CASRPGTGNTGELFF
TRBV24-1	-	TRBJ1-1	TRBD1	TGTGCCACCAGTGACCTCGACAGGGGTGGCGCTTTCTTT	CATSDLDRGGAFF
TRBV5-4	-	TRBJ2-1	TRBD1	TGTGCCAGCAGCTTGGGTGGGACAGGGCACTACAATGAGCAGTTCTTC	CASSLGGTGHYNEQFF